This TCR beta chain was profiled in a study of cytomegalovirus exposure and HLA in healthy donors. Study-level points and caveats: A later analysis showed HLA-associated TCR beta chains outstripping equally common others in clonal expansion.

The PCR was carried out with 60 Vbeta primers and 13 Jbeta primers. The data were produced by immunoSEQ multiplex PCR, yet TCRdb's version contains in-frame clones alone and is incomplete. The table lists under 200,000 clones, roughly 74% of them singletons. The length of the CDR3 is 13 residues. Germline assignment: CDR1 SGHRS and CDR2 YFSETQ. V shed 2 bases and J 3 bases; nucleotides not matched to a gene: 0. Comment on this clone: Its specificity is unknown. The same CDR3 is also encoded by other DNA sequences in this sample.

This chain joins TRBV5-1 and TRBJ2-5; 8 bases agree with TRBD2. The sequenced sample was PBMCs. This clonotype was sampled from a woman in her thirties in good health and CMV-seropositive. The CDR3 bases are TGCGCCAGCAGCTTTAGCGGGGAAGAGACCCAGTACTTC. This encodes CASSFSGEETQYF.